This T cell receptor (beta chain) is drawn from a study of blood T cell repertoires in COVID-19 (dated by TCRdb to 2018 to 2021). General notes on the study: Samples covering the acute and convalescent phases of COVID-19 were provided by collaborators in the United States, Italy and Spain. The prospective study material was composed of cDNA or gDNA derived from T cells, B-cell-depleted T cells, or PBMCs. The dataset comprised deeply sampled blood TCRbeta repertoires from subjects exposed to, actively infected with, or recovered from COVID-19. A freely available public database, intended as a resource for researchers studying the immune response to SARS-CoV-2, is where the repertoires were released. The samples were drawn from the first 160 participants of the ongoing ImmuneRACE study and from 1,254 subjects provided by 6 global collaborators. A de-identified subject ID, COVID-19 status, age in years and sex were almost always included in the sample metadata. Where HLA class I and class II types were available, the types were taken from metadata supplied by the sample provider, not from assay-based typing. What the work shows at the level of the full study, not this receptor alone: How much clinical and demographic metadata was included differed by source and by participant, and the metadata was provided uncurated.

Each collaborating institution followed its own protocols to collect whole blood in K2EDTA tubes. For TCRbeta analysis, collaborator samples were shipped as frozen whole blood, as isolated PBMCs, or as DNA extracted from either sample type. TCRbeta CDR3 regions were amplified from genomic DNA by means of the immunoSEQ Assay, a bias-controlled multiplex PCR. The authors processed their data as follows. The number of nucleated cells in each sample was estimated by amplification of reference gene primers within the assay. To quantify the absolute abundance of each unique TCRbeta CDR3 rearrangement, sequence reads were collapsed and filtered. For each sample, productive Simpson clonality was calculated as the square root of Simpson's diversity index over productive rearrangements. The source is immuneACCESS, and TCRdb retained only in-frame sequences with V and J called. Part of the clones is not carried over; for the studies checked, unresolved V genes explain less than half of this, and the remainder is unexplained. The DNA gave D and trimming, while V, J and clone size come from that table. In this sample the table shows fewer than 120,000 clones, around 79% of which occur a single time. The top ten clones comprise roughly 17% of the sample.

Note on this clone: No antigen is known for it. No base quality values were provided; no much bigger clone lies one nucleotide off.

Via the germline V gene, CDR1 is SGHTA and CDR2 FQGTGA. V is cut back by 5 bases and J by 5 bases, with 7 bases in the junction unmatched. The CDR3 runs 15 amino acids, cysteine and phenylalanine included. Just CDR3 DNA is preserved here, 45 bases in frame from base 1. The clonotype was recovered from a woman older than 75 with active or convalescent COVID-19. The V gene is TRBV7-3 and the J gene is TRBJ2-1, with 9 bases matching TRBD2. Material for sequencing was peripheral blood. The DNA is TGTGCCAGCAGCCCGACTAGCGGAGGAAACAATGAGCAGTTCTTC. The translation is CASSPTSGGNNEQFF.